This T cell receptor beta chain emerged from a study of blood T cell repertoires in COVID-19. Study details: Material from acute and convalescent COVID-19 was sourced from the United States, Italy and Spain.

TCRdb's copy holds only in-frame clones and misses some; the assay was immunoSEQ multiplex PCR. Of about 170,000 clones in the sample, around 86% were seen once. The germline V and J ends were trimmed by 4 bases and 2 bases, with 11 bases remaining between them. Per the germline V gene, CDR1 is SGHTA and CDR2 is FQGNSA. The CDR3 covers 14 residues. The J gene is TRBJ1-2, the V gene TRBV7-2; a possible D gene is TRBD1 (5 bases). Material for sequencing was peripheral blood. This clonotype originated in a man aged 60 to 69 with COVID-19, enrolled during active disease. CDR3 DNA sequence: TGTGCCAGCAGCTATTTGGGGGGAAACTATGGCTACACCTTC. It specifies CASSYLGGNYGYTF.